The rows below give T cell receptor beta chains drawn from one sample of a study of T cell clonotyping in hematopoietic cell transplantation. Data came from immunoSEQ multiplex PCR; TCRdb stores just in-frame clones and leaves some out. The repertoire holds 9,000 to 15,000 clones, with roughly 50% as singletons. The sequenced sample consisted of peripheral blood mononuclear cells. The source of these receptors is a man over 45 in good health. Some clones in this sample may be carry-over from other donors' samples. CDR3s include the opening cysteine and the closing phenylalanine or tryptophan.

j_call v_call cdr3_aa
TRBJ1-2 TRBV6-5 CASRTNYGYTF
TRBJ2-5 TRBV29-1 CSVNAGRETQYF
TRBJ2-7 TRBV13 CASSSGTGTHEQYF
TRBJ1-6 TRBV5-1 CASSLAGSLGGSPLHF
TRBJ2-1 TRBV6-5 CASSYLRGGTYNEQFF
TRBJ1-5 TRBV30 CAWSGSNNQPQHF
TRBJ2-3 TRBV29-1 CSAERGAATDTQYF
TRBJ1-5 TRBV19 CASSTGTVYGNQPQHF
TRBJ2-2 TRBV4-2 CASSQEVGGTLPTGELFF
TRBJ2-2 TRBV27 CASSLSVGPLNTGELFF
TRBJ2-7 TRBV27 CASRSSAGPFYEQYF
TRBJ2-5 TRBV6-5 CASSYNTPGETQYF
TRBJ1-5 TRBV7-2 CASSFRGAGQPQHF
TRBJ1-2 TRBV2 CASSVAVMPPRGYTF
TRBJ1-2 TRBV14 CASSLGKNYGYTF
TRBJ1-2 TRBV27 CASSLWSGSGYTF
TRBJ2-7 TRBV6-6 CASSYSYGEQYF
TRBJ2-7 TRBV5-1 CASSLGWDFGYEQYF
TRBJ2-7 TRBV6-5 CASRAPGQGKYEQYF
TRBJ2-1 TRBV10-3 CAISELNEQFF
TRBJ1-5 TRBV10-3 CATQGAGQPQHF
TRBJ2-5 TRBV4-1 CASSQGEVTPLTETQYF
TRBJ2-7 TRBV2 CASSDFSSGQGLNEQYF
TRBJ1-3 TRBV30 CASQGSGNTIYF
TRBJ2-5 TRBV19 CASSLSREGLGTQYF
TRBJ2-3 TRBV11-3 CASSAQTSGVTDTQYF
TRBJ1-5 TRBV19 CASNKGHTLQPQHF
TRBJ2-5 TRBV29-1 CLALSGEETQYF
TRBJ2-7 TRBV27 CASSLGTAGEQYF
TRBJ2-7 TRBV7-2 CASSLGGTPYEQYF
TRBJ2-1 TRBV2 CASTQTSGTNNEQFF
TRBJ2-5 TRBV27 CASSLFPLYGEQYF
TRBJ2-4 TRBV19 CASMANDRVIPYF
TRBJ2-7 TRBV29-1 CSVFLGYEQYF
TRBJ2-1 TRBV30 CAWRILAGGGNEQFF
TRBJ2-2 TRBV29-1 CSVHSGRDTGELFF
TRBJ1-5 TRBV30 CAWGQGEDQPQHF
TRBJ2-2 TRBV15 CATSRPGQLVGELFF
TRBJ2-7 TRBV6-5 CASSYSPFGDEQYF
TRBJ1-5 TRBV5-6 CASAYQGAHQPQHF
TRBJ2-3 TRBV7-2 CASSFQSGGSADTQYF
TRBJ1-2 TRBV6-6 CACSLTRTDGYTF
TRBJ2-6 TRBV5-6 CASSLGGSGANVLTF
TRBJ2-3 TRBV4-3 CASSQDLRITTDTQYF
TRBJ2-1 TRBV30 CAFAWGEQFF
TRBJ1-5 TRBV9 CASSLMDGNQPQHF
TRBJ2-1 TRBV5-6 CASSLGETTYNEQFF
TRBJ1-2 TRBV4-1 CASSHSTGGWGYTF
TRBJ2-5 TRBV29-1 CSAEDRQETQYF
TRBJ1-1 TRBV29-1 CSGLRENTEAFF
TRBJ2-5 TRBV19 CATRTGTGEETQYF
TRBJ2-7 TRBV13 CASSPTDSYEQYF
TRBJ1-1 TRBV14 CASSQVYKYGNEAFF
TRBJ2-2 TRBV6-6 CASSYWQGTGELFF
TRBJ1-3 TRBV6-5 CASSRPENTIYF
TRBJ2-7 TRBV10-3 CAIRGTMIYEQYF
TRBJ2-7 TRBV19 CASSYSGVAYEQYF
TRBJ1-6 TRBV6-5 CASRKDRSNSPLHF
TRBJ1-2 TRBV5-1 CASSLGQGHYGYTF